This T cell receptor (beta chain) stems from a study of T-cell reconstitution after alpha-beta-depleted transplantation in children. Study conclusions and caveats: Most T-cell counts and diversity one year after the transplant came from T cells that were newly produced. Several hundred expanded graft clones reportedly were the source of alpha-beta T cells about two months after transplant. High day-60 TCRbeta diversity in some patients came from surviving recipient T cells and thymic progenitors.

The V segment lost 4 bases and the J segment 4 bases; nucleotides outside the gene matches: 11. Germline V gene sequence: CDR1 MDHEN, CDR2 SYDVKM. CDR3 length: 16 residues. Comments on this clonotype: Antigen unknown.

A TCRbeta library incorporating unique molecular identifiers was prepared. TCRdb independently ran MiXCR on the PCR reads; one entry per CDR3 protein. The top ten hold just over 35% of the sample, which has 500,000 to 600,000 distinct CDR3 sequences, 25% to 30% seen once. The V call is TRBV28, the J call TRBJ2-3; the match to TRBD2 covers 7 bases. This clonotype was sampled from a boy younger than two with Wiskott-Aldrich syndrome, due to receive a stem cell transplant. The specimen was PBMCs, collected before TCRalphabeta/CD19-depleted stem cell transplant. DNA for the CDR3: TGTGCCAGCAGTTCCCTAGCGGAAGGAGTGGCAGATACGCAGTATTTT. Translation gives CASSSLAEGVADTQYF.